This TCR beta chain originates from a study of tumor T cells in aggressive B-cell lymphoma. The method was immunoSEQ multiplex PCR; TCRdb's version includes in-frame clones alone and lacks a portion of them. The data contain roughly 3,000 clones, 70% to 90% of them seen just once; the ten biggest clones take up around 2.3%. CDR1 is KGHSH and CDR2 is LQKENI in the germline V gene. The CDR3 is made up of 14 amino acids. V lost 3 bases to trimming and J lost 1 base, with 9 bases between them. The material sequenced was tumor tissue. The V and J genes are TRBV18 and TRBJ1-1, with TRBD1 as a possible D gene (6 bases). This TCR was sampled from an adult with diffuse large B cell lymphoma. The CDR3 sequence is CASSPKQGNTEAFF. The CDR3 nucleotides read TGTGCCAGCTCACCGAAACAGGGGAACACTGAAGCTTTCTTT. The whole variable domain, remainder taken from reference TRBV18 and TRBJ1-1, is NAGVMQNPRHLVRRRGQEARLRCSPMKGHSHVYWYRQLPEEGLKFMVYLQKENIIDESGMPKERFSAEFPKEGPSILRIQQVVRGDSAAYFCASSPKQGNTEAFFGQGTRLTVV.